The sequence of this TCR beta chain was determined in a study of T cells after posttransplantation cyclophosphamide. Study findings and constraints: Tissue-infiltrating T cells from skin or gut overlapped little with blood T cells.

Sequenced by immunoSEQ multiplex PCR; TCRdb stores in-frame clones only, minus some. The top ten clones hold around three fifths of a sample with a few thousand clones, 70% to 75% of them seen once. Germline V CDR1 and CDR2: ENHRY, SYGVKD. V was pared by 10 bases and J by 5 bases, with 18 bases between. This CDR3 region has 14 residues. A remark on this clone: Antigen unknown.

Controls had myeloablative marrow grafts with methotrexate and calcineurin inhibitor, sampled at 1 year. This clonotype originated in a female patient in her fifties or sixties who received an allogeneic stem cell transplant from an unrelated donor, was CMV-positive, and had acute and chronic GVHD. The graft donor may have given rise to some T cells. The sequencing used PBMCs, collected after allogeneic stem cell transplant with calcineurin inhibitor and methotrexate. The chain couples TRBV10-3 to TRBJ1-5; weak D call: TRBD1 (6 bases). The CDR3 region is CATSRTEGDQPQHF. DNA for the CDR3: TGTGCCACCTCGCGGACAGAGGGAGATCAGCCCCAGCATTTT.